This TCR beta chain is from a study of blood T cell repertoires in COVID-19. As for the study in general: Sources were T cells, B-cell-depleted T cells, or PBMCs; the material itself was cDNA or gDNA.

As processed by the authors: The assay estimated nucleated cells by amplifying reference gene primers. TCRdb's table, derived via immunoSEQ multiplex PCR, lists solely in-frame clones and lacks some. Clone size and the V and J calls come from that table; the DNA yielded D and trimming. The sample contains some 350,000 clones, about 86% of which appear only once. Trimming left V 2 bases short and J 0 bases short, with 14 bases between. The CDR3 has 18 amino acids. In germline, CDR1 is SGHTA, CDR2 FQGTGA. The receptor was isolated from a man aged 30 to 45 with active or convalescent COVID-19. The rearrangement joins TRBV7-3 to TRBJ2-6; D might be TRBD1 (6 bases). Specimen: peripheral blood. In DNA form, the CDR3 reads TGTGCCAGCAGCTTAGGAGTGGGGGCCATCTCTGGGGCCAACGTCCTGACTTTC. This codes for CASSLGVGAISGANVLTF.